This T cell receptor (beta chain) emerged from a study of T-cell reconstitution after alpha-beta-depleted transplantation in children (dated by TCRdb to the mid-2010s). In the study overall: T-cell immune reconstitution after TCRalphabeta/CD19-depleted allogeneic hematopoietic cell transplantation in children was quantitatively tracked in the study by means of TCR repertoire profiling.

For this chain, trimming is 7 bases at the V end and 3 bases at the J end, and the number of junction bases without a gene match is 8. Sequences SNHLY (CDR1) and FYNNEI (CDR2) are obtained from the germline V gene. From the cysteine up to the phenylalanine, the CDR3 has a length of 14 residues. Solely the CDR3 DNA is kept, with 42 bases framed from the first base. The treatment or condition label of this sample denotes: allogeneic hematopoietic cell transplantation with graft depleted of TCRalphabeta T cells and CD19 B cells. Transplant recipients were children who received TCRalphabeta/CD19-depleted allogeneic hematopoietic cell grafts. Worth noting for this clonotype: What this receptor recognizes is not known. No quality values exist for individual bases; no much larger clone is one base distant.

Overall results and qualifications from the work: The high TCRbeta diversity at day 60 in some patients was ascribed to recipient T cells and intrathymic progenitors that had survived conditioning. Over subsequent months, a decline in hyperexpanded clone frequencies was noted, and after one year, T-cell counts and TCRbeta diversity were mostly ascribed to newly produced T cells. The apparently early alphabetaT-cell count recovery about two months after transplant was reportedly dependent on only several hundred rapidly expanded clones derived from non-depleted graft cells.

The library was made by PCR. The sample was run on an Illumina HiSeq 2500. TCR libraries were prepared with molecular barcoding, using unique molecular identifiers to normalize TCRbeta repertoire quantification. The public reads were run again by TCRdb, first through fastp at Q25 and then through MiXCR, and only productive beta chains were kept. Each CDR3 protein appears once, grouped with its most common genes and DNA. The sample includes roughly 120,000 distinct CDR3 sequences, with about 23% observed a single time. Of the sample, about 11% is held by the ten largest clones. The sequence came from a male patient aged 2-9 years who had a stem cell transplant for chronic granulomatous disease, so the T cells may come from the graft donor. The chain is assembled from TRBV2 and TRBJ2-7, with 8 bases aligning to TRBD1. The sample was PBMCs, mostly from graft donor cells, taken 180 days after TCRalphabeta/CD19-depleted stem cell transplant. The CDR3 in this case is CASTRRTGIYEQYF. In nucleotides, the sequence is TGTGCCAGCACGAGAAGGACAGGGATCTACGAGCAGTACTTC.